These 23 T cell receptor beta chains were all obtained from the same sample, sequenced in a study of blood T cell repertoires in COVID-19. Sequencing used immunoSEQ multiplex PCR; TCRdb keeps in-frame clones, though not all of them. This sample carries more than 250,000 clones, around 78% of them seen once, and the ten largest clones take about 4.6%. Sequences were obtained from peripheral blood. These receptors were collected from a man aged 55 to 70 who had recovered from COVID-19.

The V and J genes are TRBV19 and TRBJ2-5; TRBD2 is a possible D gene (5 bases). Between the trimmed V and J ends, which lost 6 bases and 2 bases, there was a span of 22 bases. The CDR3 covers 17 residues. Germline-derived CDR1 and CDR2 are LNHDA and SQIVND (reference sequence). CDR3 DNA: TGTGCCAGTAGCTCAAGGGCTGGAGTAGCGCTTCAAGAGACCCAGTACTTC. It encodes CASSSRAGVALQETQYF.

The genes are TRBV5-8 and TRBJ2-5; 8 nucleotides agree with TRBD1. The CDR3 length is 18 residues. Germline CDR1 and CDR2: SGHTS and YDEGEE. V was pared by 0 bases and J by 3 bases, with 13 bases of the junction left unmatched. CDR3 loop: CASSLVQGAPRGEETQYF. For the CDR3, the DNA is TGTGCCAGCAGCTTGGTCCAGGGGGCGCCGCGCGGAGAAGAGACCCAGTACTTC.

V gene TRBV11-2 combines with J gene TRBJ1-5; a weak D match, TRBD1 (5 bases). Germline lookup yields CDR1 SGHAT and CDR2 FQNNGV. V was cut by 1 base and J by 3 bases, with 10 bases left in between. This CDR3 contains 15 residues. DNA for the CDR3: TGTGCCAGCAGCTTAGCAGCGGGGGACAATCAGCCCCAGCATTTT. This codes for CASSLAAGDNQPQHF. The full variable domain, in which reference TRBV11-2 and TRBJ1-5 provide the parts outside the CDR3, is EAGVAQSPRYKIIEKRQSVAFWCNPISGHATLYWYQQILGQGPKLLIQFQNNGVVDDSQLPKDRFSAERLKGVDSTLKIQPAKLEDSAVYLCASSLAAGDNQPQHFGDGTRLSIL.

This chain uses TRBV7-6 with TRBJ2-5; TRBD2 matches at 8 bases. Germline loops: CDR1 SGHVS, CDR2 FNYEAQ. Trimming at V came to 3 bases and at J to 5 bases, leaving 8 bases not matched to a gene. The CDR3 is 15 residues long. CDR3 in DNA: TGTGCCAGCAGCTTCAGCGGGGGTGGAGGCGAGACCCAGTACTTC. This sequence encodes CASSFSGGGGETQYF. Full variable domain (missing parts from reference TRBV7-6 and TRBJ2-5): GAGVSQSPRYKVTKRGQDVALRCDPISGHVSLYWYRQALGQGPEFLTYFNYEAQQDKSGLPNDRFSAERPEGSISTLTIQRTEQRDSAMYRCASSFSGGGGETQYFGPGTRLLVL.

The chain recombines TRBV10-1 with TRBJ1-1; D not resolved. CDR1 is WNHNN and CDR2 is SYGVQD in the germline V gene (reference sequence). The CDR3 has 12 amino acids. Trimming shortened V by 0 bases and J by 10 bases, and 9 bases separated the two germline ends. CDR3: CASSESTRGAFF. The CDR3 DNA follows: TGCGCCAGCAGTGAGTCGACACGGGGAGCTTTCTTT.

The J gene is TRBJ1-6, the V gene TRBV28; the match to TRBD1 covers 7 bases. Germline V gene data show CDR1 as MDHEN and CDR2 as SYDVKM. The CDR3 length is 19 residues. The V gene end was trimmed by 7 bases and the J gene end by 5 bases; junction bases not matched to a gene: 20. CDR3 coding DNA: TGTGCCAGCACCTCCGGGGGTCTTGAGAGGGGGCAAGATAATTCACCCCTCCACTTT. Protein product: CASTSGGLERGQDNSPLHF. The whole variable domain, remainder taken from reference TRBV28 and TRBJ1-6, is DVKVTQSSRYLVKRTGEKVFLECVQDMDHENMFWYRQDPGLGLRLIYFSYDVKMKEKGDIPEGYSVSREKKERFSLILESASTNQTSMYLCASTSGGLERGQDNSPLHFGNGTRLTVT.

The V call is TRBV15, the J call TRBJ2-7, with a possible D match to TRBD1 (5 bases). The CDR3 totals 13 residues. The V end lost 7 bases, the J end lost 5 bases, and 15 bases lay between the germline ends. In germline, CDR1 is LNHNV, CDR2 YYDKDF (reference sequence). The CDR3 DNA reads TGTGCCACCAAAGGCGCAGGGTTCCACGAGCAGTACTTC. It translates to CATKGAGFHEQYF.

The table lists this clone with a few counts. The gene calls are TRBV2 and TRBJ2-7; 11 bases are a match to TRBD2. The V segment lost 1 base and the J segment 3 bases; nucleotides outside the gene matches: 2. There are 15 residues in the CDR3. Germline loops: CDR1 SNHLY, CDR2 FYNNEI. The CDR3 region is CASSEGLAGLYEQYF. CDR3 coding DNA: TGTGCCAGCAGTGAAGGACTAGCGGGGCTCTACGAGCAGTACTTC.

This clone was counted only a few times. This chain uses TRBV7-9 with TRBJ2-1, with TRBD2 matching 11 bases. The length of the CDR3 is 14 residues. Germline CDR1 and CDR2: SEHNR and FQNEAQ (reference sequence). V lost 2 bases, J lost 7 bases, and 1 base stayed unmatched. The CDR3 loop is CASSLRTSGNEQFF. The CDR3 DNA is TGTGCCAGCAGCTTAAGGACTAGCGGGAATGAGCAGTTCTTC.

The V gene is TRBV19, the J gene TRBJ2-2, with D possibly matching TRBD1 (5 bases). Germline CDR1 is LNHDA and CDR2 is SQIVND (reference sequence). V shed 5 bases and J shed 0 bases, with 7 bases lying between them. The CDR3 is 14 amino acids. The DNA of the CDR3 is TGTGCCAGTAGTGACAGATCGAACACCGGGGAGCTGTTTTTT. Its protein product is CASSDRSNTGELFF.

CDR3 sequence: CASRYQGPETQYF. For the CDR3, the DNA is TGTGCCAGCAGGTACCAGGGGCCGGAGACCCAGTACTTC. The rearrangement joins TRBV12-3 or TRBV12-4 to TRBJ2-5; tentatively, D is TRBD1 (6 bases). The V gene lost 6 bases and the J gene lost 5 bases, with 13 bases spanning the gap. The CDR3 extends over 13 amino acids.

The J gene is TRBJ1-6, the V gene TRBV20-1; D perhaps matches TRBD1 (5 bases). The CDR3 consists of 15 residues. Germline V gives CDR1 DFQATT, CDR2 SNEGSKA (reference sequence). Trimming left V 3 bases short and J 10 bases short, with 19 bases between. The CDR3 sequence is CSASSAGRLGSPLHF. For the CDR3, the DNA is TGCAGTGCTAGTTCGGCGGGGCGCCTCGGCTCACCCCTCCACTTT.

V and J are TRBV12-3 or TRBV12-4 and TRBJ2-1, with TRBD2 identical over 7 bases. CDR3 length: 11 amino acids. V was pared by 5 bases and J by 15 bases, with 7 bases of the junction left unmatched. The CDR3 region has the DNA TGTGCCAGCAGTCTGGGGGGACTACTGTTCTTC. The encoded protein is CASSLGGLLFF.

This rearrangement joins TRBV19 to TRBJ2-1, with 9 bases lining up with TRBD2. Per the germline V gene, CDR1 is LNHDA and CDR2 is SQIVND (reference sequence). With V trimmed by 3 bases and J by 0 bases, 3 bases remained unmatched. This CDR3 has 16 residues. The DNA for the CDR3 is TGTGCCAGTAGTATCCGTAGCGGGAGCTCCTACAATGAGCAGTTCTTC. This gives the protein CASSIRSGSSYNEQFF.

This sequence joins TRBV4-2 and TRBJ2-3; 7 bases line up with TRBD2. CDR1 is LGHNA, CDR2 YNFKEQ, per germline. This CDR3 spans 16 amino acids. Germline trimming cut 4 bases from V and 1 base from J; bases unmatched to any gene: 8. The CDR3 spells CASSLQAAGGTDTQYF. The CDR3 nucleotides read TGTGCCAGCAGCCTCCAAGCGGCGGGAGGCACAGATACGCAGTATTTT.

V gene TRBV18 combines with J gene TRBJ2-2, with 9 nucleotides matching TRBD2. With 3 bases clipped from V and 5 bases from J, the junction kept 13 bases outside the gene matches. This CDR3 contains 18 residues. Looked up from germline, CDR1 is KGHSH and CDR2 is LQKENI. The DNA of the CDR3 is TGTGCCAGCTCACCTCTGACTAGCGGTCACTTTGGGACCGGGGAGCTGTTTTTT. It encodes CASSPLTSGHFGTGELFF.

Only a few counts were recorded for this clone. The CDR3 spells CASRGTGNNYNSPLHF. The CDR3 nucleotides are TGTGCCAGCAGAGGGACAGGGAACAACTATAATTCACCCCTCCACTTT. The chain employs TRBV28 and TRBJ1-6, with 9 bases matching TRBD1. CDR1 and CDR2 (germline): MDHEN, SYDVKM. J lost 3 bases, V lost 6 bases, and 6 bases had no gene match. CDR3 length: 16 residues.

The rearrangement links TRBV5-1 to TRBJ2-1, with TRBD1 identical over 9 bases. Trimming at V came to 4 bases and at J to 8 bases, leaving 7 bases not matched to a gene. The CDR3 runs 14 residues. In germline, CDR1 is SGHRS, CDR2 YFSETQ. CDR3 nucleotides: TGCGCCAGCAGCCCATCGGGACAGGGCCATGAGCAGTTCTTC. Its protein is CASSPSGQGHEQFF.

The V call is TRBV18, the J call TRBJ2-3, with 9 positions matching TRBD1. The CDR3 contains 14 residues. From germline, CDR1 is KGHSH and CDR2 LQKENI. The J segment lost 3 bases and the V segment lost 8 bases, leaving 6 bases of the junction unmatched. The CDR3 sequence is CASRPGQGTDTQYF. CDR3 coding DNA: TGTGCCAGCCGTCCGGGACAGGGTACAGATACGCAGTATTTT.

The chain employs TRBV28 and TRBJ1-4; D might be TRBD1 (6 bases). CDR1 is MDHEN, CDR2 SYDVKM, per germline. There are 16 residues in the CDR3. Between the trimmed V and J ends, which lost 5 bases and 0 bases, there was a span of 13 bases. The CDR3 coding sequence is TGTGCCAGCAGTGGGGGACATCAAGCAACTAATGAAAAACTGTTTTTT. Translated: CASSGGHQATNEKLFF.

The J gene is TRBJ2-3, the V gene TRBV28, with 8 positions matching TRBD1. Germline values: CDR1 MDHEN, CDR2 SYDVKM. V shed 6 bases, J shed 6 bases, and the junction held 11 bases outside the gene matches. The CDR3 runs to 15 residues. In DNA form, the CDR3 reads TGTGCCAGCAGGACCGGGGCAGGGGGCGCGGATACGCAGTATTTT. It translates to CASRTGAGGADTQYF.

The chain uses TRBV7-2 and TRBJ2-2; TRBD2 aligns across 11 bases. Germline V gene data show CDR1 as SGHTA and CDR2 as FQGNSA. V lost 4 bases, J lost 3 bases, and 7 bases stayed unmatched. The CDR3 totals 17 residues. The CDR3 region has the DNA TGTGCCAGCAGCTCCTTAGCGGGGGGGCCGGACACCGGGGAGCTGTTTTTT. Protein sequence: CASSSLAGGPDTGELFF.

The genes are TRBV7-9 and TRBJ2-2, with D perhaps matching TRBD1 (6 bases). The CDR3 contains 15 residues. Germline assignment: CDR1 SEHNR and CDR2 FQNEAQ (reference sequence). Trimming took off 1 base at V and 4 bases at J, with 10 bases between the two ends. The CDR3, as DNA: TGTGCCAGCAGCTTAGTAGGGACATCCACCGGGGAGCTGTTTTTT. Amino acid sequence: CASSLVGTSTGELFF.